These 29 T cell receptor beta chains originate from one sample sequenced in a study of blood T cell repertoires in COVID-19. Produced via immunoSEQ multiplex PCR; TCRdb's table is partial and in-frame only. This table has approximately 50,000 clones, 82% appearing once. The source material was peripheral blood. The receptors were sampled from a man older than 75 with COVID-19, enrolled during active disease.

The chain links TRBV6-2 or TRBV6-3 to TRBJ2-7, with TRBD2 as a possible D gene (5 bases). V lost 6 bases to trimming and J lost 3 bases, with 18 bases between them. The germline CDR1 and CDR2 sequences are MNHEY and SVGEGT. CDR3 size: 15 residues. CDR3 DNA sequence: TGTGCCAGCAGCCGTCCCTTGAGCGGAAGCTACGAGCAGTACGTC. It translates to CASSRPLSGSYEQYV.

The chain carries TRBV2 and TRBJ2-7; TRBD1 matches 11 bases. Trimming at V came to 4 bases and at J to 6 bases, leaving 2 bases not matched to a gene. In germline, CDR1 is SNHLY, CDR2 FYNNEI. The CDR3 sequence is 13 residues long. CDR3 protein: CASSAGQGVEQYF. The CDR3 region has the DNA TGTGCCAGCAGTGCGGGACAGGGGGTCGAGCAGTACTTC.

CDR3 loop: CASRHVGQGNTGELFF. The CDR3, as DNA: TGCGCCAGCAGACATGTGGGACAGGGGAACACCGGGGAGCTGTTTTTT. The chain combines TRBV5-1 with TRBJ2-2; 9 positions agree with TRBD1. CDR3 length: 16 amino acids. Germline V gene data show CDR1 as SGHRS and CDR2 as YFSETQ. V shed 5 bases, J shed 1 base, and the junction held 6 bases outside the gene matches. The whole variable domain, remainder taken from reference TRBV5-1 and TRBJ2-2, is KAGVTQTPRYLIKTRGQQVTLSCSPISGHRSVSWYQQTPGQGLQFLFEYFSETQRNKGNFPGRFSGRQFSNSRSEMNVSTLELGDSALYLCASRHVGQGNTGELFFGEGSRLTVL.

This clone was recorded only once. This chain links TRBV19 with TRBJ1-4; tentative D call: TRBD1 (5 bases). The CDR3 runs to 14 residues. Germline CDR1 is LNHDA and CDR2 is SQIVND (reference sequence). Trimming shortened V by 3 bases and J by 4 bases, and 9 bases separated the two germline ends. In nucleotides, the CDR3 is TGTGCCAGTAGTATTTTCGACAGTAATGAAAAACTGTTTTTT. It codes for CASSIFDSNEKLFF.

J is TRBJ2-1 and V is TRBV7-9, with a possible D match to TRBD1 (7 bases). CDR3 length equals 13 residues. CDR1 and CDR2 (germline): SEHNR, FQNEAQ (reference sequence). Trimming stripped 2 bases from V and 9 bases from J, with 11 bases between. In DNA form, the CDR3 reads TGTGCCAGCAGCTTAACCCAGGGGGGTGAGCAGTTCTTC. Translated: CASSLTQGGEQFF.

This chain connects TRBV9 to TRBJ2-7; 11 nucleotides line up with TRBD2. Germline V gives CDR1 SGDLS, CDR2 YYNGEE. V was pared by 4 bases and J by 4 bases, with 4 bases of the junction left unmatched. The CDR3 sequence is 14 residues long. Here the CDR3 DNA reads TGTGCCAGCAGCACCGGGACTAGCGGTTACGAGCAGTACTTC. This encodes CASSTGTSGYEQYF.

The V and J genes are TRBV7-9 and TRBJ2-5; 7 bases match TRBD2. V gave up 5 bases and J gave up 7 bases; unmatched junction bases: 13. Germline loops: CDR1 SEHNR, CDR2 FQNEAQ (reference sequence). The CDR3 has 15 residues. CDR3 nucleotides: TGTGCCAGCAGCCCACCGGGACTAAGAGACGGGACCCAGTACTTC. Translating gives CASSPPGLRDGTQYF.

V usage is TRBV5-4 and J usage is TRBJ1-1; TRBD1 matches at 8 bases. This CDR3 region has 14 residues. Germline lookup yields CDR1 SGHNT and CDR2 YYREEE (reference sequence). Trimming cost V 4 bases and J 2 bases; bases outside gene matches: 4. The CDR3 here is CASSTGQANTEAFF. As DNA, the CDR3 is TGTGCCAGCAGCACGGGACAGGCTAACACTGAAGCTTTCTTT.

This chain links TRBV28 with TRBJ2-2; perhaps TRBD2 as D (6 bases). The CDR3 consists of 13 residues. Germline CDR1 MDHEN, CDR2 SYDVKM. Trimming left V 8 bases short and J 7 bases short, with 14 bases between. The CDR3, as DNA: TGTGCCAGCTCTACCGCGGGGTACGGGGAGCTGTTTTTT. Translating gives CASSTAGYGELFF.

The chain combines TRBV19 with TRBJ2-1; 7 nucleotides agree with TRBD2. The CDR3 runs 16 residues. V dropped 1 base and J dropped 4; count of bases not matched to a gene: 7. Germline CDR1 is LNHDA and CDR2 is SQIVND (reference sequence). The CDR3 spells CASSIAGGSRYNEQFF. The DNA for the CDR3 is TGTGCCAGTAGTATAGCGGGAGGTTCCCGATACAATGAGCAGTTCTTC.

In this sample, this clone turned up once. The chain uses TRBV19 and TRBJ2-1; 8 bases line up with TRBD1. Germline CDR1 LNHDA, CDR2 SQIVND (reference sequence). J was trimmed by 2 bases and V by 8 bases; bases with no gene match: 8. The CDR3 is made up of 15 amino acids. The CDR3 loop reads CASQTGTGAYNEQFF. The DNA for the CDR3 is TGTGCCAGTCAAACCGGGACAGGCGCCTACAATGAGCAGTTCTTC.

V and J are TRBV28 and TRBJ2-7; maybe TRBD1 (5 bases). Germline-derived CDR1 and CDR2 are MDHEN and SYDVKM. Trimming removed 5 bases at V and 0 bases at J, with 11 bases between. This CDR3 has 14 amino acids. In DNA, the CDR3 is TGTGCCAGCAGTCACAGGAGAATCTCCTACGAGCAGTACGTC. Protein sequence: CASSHRRISYEQYV.

This rearrangement joins TRBV12-3 or TRBV12-4 to TRBJ2-4; TRBD2 might be the D (5 bases). The CDR3 is 12 amino acids. V was cut by 6 bases and J by 8 bases, with 11 bases left in between. The CDR3 loop reads CASRPGSDIQYF. CDR3 sequence (DNA): TGTGCCAGCAGGCCTGGGAGTGACATTCAGTACTTC.

This clone was found a few times. The chain links TRBV6-5 to TRBJ1-5, with D hard to call. CDR1 is MNHEY, CDR2 SVGAGI, per germline. Trimming left V 6 bases short and J 7 bases short, with 13 bases between. The CDR3 is made up of 13 amino acids. CDR3 sequence (DNA): TGTGCCAGCAGGAGAAAAGAACGGCAGCCCCAGCATTTT. Its translation: CASRRKERQPQHF.

V and J are TRBV19 and TRBJ2-5, with 9 bases that match TRBD2. The CDR3 totals 17 residues. Germline CDR1 is LNHDA and CDR2 is SQIVND (reference sequence). The V and J ends lost 3 bases and 5 bases, in that order; junction bases with no gene match: 13. DNA of the CDR3: TGTGCCAGTAGTATCGGTCCCCGCGGGAGGGCCGGTGAGACCCAGTACTTC. Its protein is CASSIGPRGRAGETQYF.

The rearrangement uses TRBV3-1 (or the pseudogene TRBV3-2) and TRBJ1-2, with D tentatively TRBD1 (5 bases). Per germline, CDR1 LGHDT and CDR2 YNNKEL (reference sequence). The CDR3 sequence is 13 residues long. Trimming took 1 base from V and 8 from J, leaving 11 bases between them. The CDR3 sequence is CASSQGTLLGYTF. The CDR3 bases are TGTGCCAGCAGCCAAGGGACACTGCTCGGCTACACCTTC.

The J gene is TRBJ1-3, the V gene TRBV27; D perhaps matches TRBD1 (6 bases). Per germline, CDR1 MNHEY and CDR2 SMNVEV (reference sequence). The CDR3 contains 15 residues. Trimming took off 4 bases at V and 4 bases at J, with 14 bases between the two ends. In DNA form, the CDR3 reads TGTGCCAGCAGTTCCCCCCAGGGGCTCGGAAACACCATATATTTT. Translated: CASSSPQGLGNTIYF.

This clone occurred once. The rearrangement joins TRBV30 to TRBJ2-5, with D possibly matching TRBD2 (6 bases). Germline CDR1 and CDR2: GTSNPN and SVGIG (reference sequence). V lost 0 bases, J lost 3 bases, and 11 bases lay in between. The CDR3 totals 14 residues. The CDR3 nucleotides are TGTGCCTGGAGTGTAGGCGGGAAAAAAGAGACCCAGTACTTC. This gives the protein CAWSVGGKKETQYF.

J is TRBJ2-7 and V is TRBV3-1 (or the pseudogene TRBV3-2), with 7 bases fitting TRBD1. V gave up 2 bases and J gave up 2 bases; unmatched junction bases: 6. The CDR3 has 15 amino acids. The germline CDR1 and CDR2 sequences are LGHDT and YNNKEL (reference sequence). As DNA, the CDR3 is TGTGCCAGCAGCCAAACCCACAGGGGAACCTACGAGCAGTACGTC. This encodes CASSQTHRGTYEQYV.

About this clone: A junction end diverges from the germline sequence, so it may reflect a read error. The chain employs TRBV5-5 and TRBJ2-1, with 12 bases that match TRBD2. This CDR3 comprises 15 residues. CDR1 and CDR2 (germline): SGHKS, YYEKEE (reference sequence). CDR3 region: CITSGGYLFNNEQFF. The CDR3 DNA sequence: TGCATTACTAGCGGGGGGTACCTATTTAACAATGAGCAGTTCTTC.

The DNA for the CDR3 is TGCGCCAGCAGCCTACAGGTGCCAACTAATGAAAAACTGTTTTTT. Translated: CASSLQVPTNEKLFF. The chain recombines TRBV4-3 with TRBJ1-4; possible D gene TRBD1, 5 bases. The CDR3 spans 15 residues. Germline V lookup: CDR1 LGHNA, CDR2 YSLEER. V shed 4 bases and J shed 0 bases, with 9 bases lying between them.

CDR3 in DNA: TGTGCCAGCAGCTGGGACAGGGATAGAGACCAGCATTTT. Translating it yields CASSWDRDRDQHF. The chain employs TRBV7-2 and TRBJ1-5, with 9 positions matching TRBD1. Trimming took 4 bases from V and 12 from J; bases not matched to a gene: 7. Germline CDR1 SGHTA, CDR2 FQGNSA. This CDR3 spans 13 amino acids.

This clone was counted once. V is TRBV5-4 and J is TRBJ2-7, with D hard to call. This CDR3 contains 13 residues. Trimming pared 0 bases from V and 3 bases from J, leaving 7 bases between. Germline loops: CDR1 SGHNT, CDR2 YYREEE (reference sequence). The CDR3 nucleotides read TGTGCCAGCAGCTTGGGTTCTTTCTACGAGCAGTACTTC. Amino acid sequence: CASSLGSFYEQYF.

There are a few counts of this clone. The chain recombines TRBV12-2 with TRBJ2-7; TRBD2 was called by the table and not checked on the DNA. TRBV12-2 is an annotated pseudogene. This CDR3 is 21 amino acids long. In DNA form, the CDR3 reads TGTGCAAGCCCATCAAAGTCGCTTAACAAGGTGGGACTAGCGGGGGGGTCAGGGCAGTACTTC. It translates to CASPSKSLNKVGLAGGSGQYF.

The chain couples TRBV7-3 to TRBJ2-1, with TRBD2 as a possible D gene (6 bases). Trimming left V 4 bases short and J 1 base short, with 11 bases between. Germline V gene lookup returns CDR1 SGHTA and CDR2 FQGTGA. The CDR3 sequence is 15 residues long. DNA of the CDR3: TGTGCCAGCAGCTCACAGCGGGCGTCCTACAATGAGCAGTTCTTC. This gives the protein CASSSQRASYNEQFF.

V is TRBV4-3 and J is TRBJ1-2; 7 bases match TRBD1. Germline V gene sequence: CDR1 LGHNA, CDR2 YSLEER. V lost 4 bases and J lost 4; bases outside the gene matches: 18. This CDR3 is built from 18 residues. This CDR3 is CASSREFDGQAGPYGYTF. The CDR3 bases are TGCGCCAGCAGCCGGGAGTTCGACGGACAGGCAGGCCCCTATGGCTACACCTTC.

V gene TRBV5-6 combines with J gene TRBJ1-3; D possibly corresponds to TRBD1 (5 bases). The V gene lost 1 base and the J gene lost 4 bases, with 15 bases spanning the gap. Germline V lookup: CDR1 SGHDT, CDR2 YYEEEE. The CDR3 is 16 amino acids. CDR3 coding DNA: TGTGCCAGCAGCTTGACAGGAACGGGTGTAGGAAACACCATATATTTT. Translated: CASSLTGTGVGNTIYF.

The chain joins TRBV24-1 to TRBJ2-3, with a possible D match to TRBD2 (6 bases). Germline V gene data show CDR1 as KGHDR and CDR2 as SFDVKD. V was cut by 3 bases and J by 4 bases, with 19 bases left in between. There are 17 residues in the CDR3. The chain's CDR3 is CATSDPTHGTAPDTQYF. The CDR3 DNA follows: TGTGCCACCAGTGATCCCACCCACGGGACTGCCCCAGATACGCAGTATTTT.

The V and J genes are TRBV28 and TRBJ2-7, with a possible D match to TRBD1 (5 bases). V was clipped by 7 bases and J by 3 bases, with 13 bases between them. This CDR3 is built from 13 residues. The V gene's germline CDR1 is MDHEN and CDR2 SYDVKM. The CDR3 bases are TGTGCCAGCATGACACAGGCAAGCTACGAGCAGTACTTC. Encoded protein: CASMTQASYEQYF.